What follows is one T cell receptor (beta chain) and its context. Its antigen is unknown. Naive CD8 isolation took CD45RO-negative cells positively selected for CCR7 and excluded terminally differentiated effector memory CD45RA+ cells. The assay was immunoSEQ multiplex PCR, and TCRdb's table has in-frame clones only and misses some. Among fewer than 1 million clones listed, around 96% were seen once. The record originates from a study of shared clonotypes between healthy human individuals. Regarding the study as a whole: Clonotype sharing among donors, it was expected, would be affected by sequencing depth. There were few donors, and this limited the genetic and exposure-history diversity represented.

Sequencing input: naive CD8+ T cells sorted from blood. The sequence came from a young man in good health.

CDR3 loop: CASSLPPAEATDTQYF. In DNA form, the CDR3 reads TGTGCCAGCAGTTTGCCCCCTGCGGAGGCCACAGATACGCAGTATTTT. V usage is TRBV28 and J usage is TRBJ2-3; a weak D match, TRBD2 (5 bases). Germline CDR1 reads MDHEN; CDR2 reads SYDVKM. The CDR3 spans 16 residues. Trimming cost V 3 bases and J 2 bases, with 15 bases left between them.